The T cell receptor beta chain described here comes from a study of OX40 agonist ivuxolimab in advanced cancers. Regarding the research as a whole: Ivuxolimab, which targeted the costimulatory receptor OX40 (CD134), was an agonistic, fully human IgG2 monoclonal antibody. Intravenous ivuxolimab was administered to patients every 2 weeks at six dose levels: 0.01, 0.1, 0.3, 1.5, 3 and 10 mg/kg. Of the approximately 50 patients in dose escalation, about 20 had hepatocellular carcinoma, some 15 had melanoma, 9 had renal cell carcinoma and 9 had head and neck cancer. A male proportion of around 83% and a mean age of 60 years, ranging from 23 to 79, were recorded for the dose-escalation cohort. Patients were allowed to have had prior anti-PD-1, anti-PD-L1 or anti-CTLA-4 therapy, and approximately 40% of the dose-escalation patients had previously received checkpoint inhibitors. Partial responses occurred in three dose-escalation patients: two with cutaneous melanoma and one with hepatocellular carcinoma. The purpose of peripheral TCRbeta sequencing was to test whether ivuxolimab changed TCR sequence diversity and led to clonal T-cell expansion. The paper covers the monotherapy dose-escalation part of the phase I ivuxolimab trial, which included N of about 56 patients.

Patients with a history of autoimmune disease or receiving systemic immunosuppression were excluded from the trial. Peripheral blood for TCR sequencing was collected from all dose cohorts at baseline, on cycle 4 day 1, and on cycle 7 day 1. Samples were obtained from an open-label, multicenter, first-in-human phase I dose-escalation trial of ivuxolimab. Adults with locally advanced or metastatic melanoma, renal cell, hepatocellular, or head and neck squamous cell carcinoma were enrolled in the trial. Before TCR sequencing, CD4+ and CD8+ T cells were separately sorted from peripheral blood. The study at large found these results: In the 0.1-3.0 mg/kg groups, partial responders were among the patients with the lowest normalized peripheral clonal expansion, particularly in CD8+ T cells. Low levels of normalized T-cell clonal expansion were also shown by some nonresponding patients. Antigen specificity was not determined for the clonally expanded peripheral T cells. At doses of 0.1 to 3.0 mg/kg, clonal expansion of both CD4+ and CD8+ T cells in blood was seen between baseline and week 6. After ivuxolimab, more expanded clones were found on average in CD8+ T cells than in CD4+ T cells.

The germline V gene (reference sequence) gives CDR1 as SEHNR and CDR2 as FQNEAQ. Trimming costs V 4 bases and J 11 bases, and their ends lie 18 bases apart. The CDR3, from cysteine to phenylalanine, totals 14 residues. Only the CDR3 DNA is retained, 42 bases long and in frame from the first base. Genomic DNA was extracted from sorted cells for sequencing of the TCRbeta CDR3 region. TCRbeta CDR3 regions were sequenced using the immunoSEQ Assay. TCRdb re-hosts the immuneACCESS table, in-frame sequences only. Its copies lack some clones; in the studies checked, an unresolved V gene accounts for under half of them, and the cause for the rest is not known. The sample profile shows roughly 12,000 clones; roughly four fifths of them were found once. The top ten constitute over 12% of the sample. On this clone itself: Its target antigen remains unknown. The sample holds no much larger clone one base away, and base qualities are not on file.

The chain couples TRBV7-9 to TRBJ1-5; no D gene can be assigned with confidence. This clonotype was obtained from an adult with an advanced solid tumor such as melanoma, head and neck, liver or kidney cancer. The sequencing here drew on CD4+ or CD8+ T cells sorted from blood, taken in a trial of the OX40 agonist ivuxolimab. The CDR3 sequence is CASSSQDPHGTQHF. The sequenced DNA is TGTGCCAGCAGCTCCCAGGACCCTCATGGGACCCAGCATTTT.